The clone carrying this T cell receptor beta chain was counted only a few times. For the second PCR, which ran for 7 to 11 cycles, a sample-barcoded 5' primer and a J-beta primer mix were used. Each CDR3 protein is one row after TCRdb ran MiXCR on the 5' RACE reads. This table holds 850,000 to 1,000,000 distinct CDR3 sequences, 48% found once. The sample originates from a study of blood T cells in healthy people across ages. Germline trimming cut 4 bases from V and 2 bases from J; bases unmatched to any gene: 6. The CDR3 consists of 16 residues. Germline assignment: CDR1 MGHRA and CDR2 YSYEKL. The sequenced sample was blood. The V and J genes are TRBV4-1 and TRBJ1-2; TRBD1 matches at 11 bases. This receptor was obtained from a man aged 25 to 40 in good health. The CDR3 nucleotides read TGCGCCAGCAGCCTATTGGGACAGGGGGAGAACTATGGCTACACCTTC. Its protein is CASSLLGQGENYGYTF.